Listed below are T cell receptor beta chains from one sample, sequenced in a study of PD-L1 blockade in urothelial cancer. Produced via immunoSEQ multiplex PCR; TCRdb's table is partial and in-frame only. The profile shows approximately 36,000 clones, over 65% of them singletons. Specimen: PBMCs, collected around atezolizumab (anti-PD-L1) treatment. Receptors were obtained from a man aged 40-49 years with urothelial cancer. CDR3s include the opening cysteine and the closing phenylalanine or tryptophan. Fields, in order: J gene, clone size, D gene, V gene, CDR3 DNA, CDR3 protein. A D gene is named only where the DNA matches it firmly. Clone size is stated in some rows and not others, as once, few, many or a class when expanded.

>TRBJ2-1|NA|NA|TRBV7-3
TGTGCCAGCAGCCCCGAGGGAGTCCCCTACAATGAGCAGTTCTTC
CASSPEGVPYNEQFF
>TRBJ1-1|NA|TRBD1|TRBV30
TGTGCCTGTCGAAGAGGGACAGGCGGGGTGGAGGGCACTGAAGCTTTCTTT
CACRRGTGGVEGTEAFF
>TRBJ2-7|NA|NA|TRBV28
TGTGCCAGCAGTTCCTTCACGGACAGCTACGAGCAGTACTTC
CASSSFTDSYEQYF
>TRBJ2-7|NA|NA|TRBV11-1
TGTGCCAGCAGCCCCTCCCTGACGGGTTCCTACGAGCAGTACTTC
CASSPSLTGSYEQYF
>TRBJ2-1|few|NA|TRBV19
TGTGCCAGTAGGCCCCCCCGGGAAAGCAATGAGCAGTTCTTC
CASRPPRESNEQFF
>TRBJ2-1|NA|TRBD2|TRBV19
TGTGCCAGTAGTATGGGTCTAGCGGTATACAATGAGCAGTTCTTC
CASSMGLAVYNEQFF
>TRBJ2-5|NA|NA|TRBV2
TGTGCCAGCAGGAAAGACACCCCAGGGACCCAGTACTTC
CASRKDTPGTQYF
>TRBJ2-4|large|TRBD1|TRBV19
TGTGCCAGTGATGACAGGGGGGTGAACATTCAGTACTTC
CASDDRGVNIQYF
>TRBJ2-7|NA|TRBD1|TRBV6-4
TGTGCCAGCAGCGGGGACAGGGACTACGAGCAGTACTTC
CASSGDRDYEQYF
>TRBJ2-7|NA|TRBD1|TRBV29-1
TGCAGCGTGGACAGGGGATCGAGTTACGAGCAGTACTTC
CSVDRGSSYEQYF
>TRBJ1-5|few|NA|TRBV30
TGTGCCTGGGATGGAGGGACTGGGGATCAGCCCCAGCATTTT
CAWDGGTGDQPQHF
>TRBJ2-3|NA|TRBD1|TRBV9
TGTGCCAGCAGCGACCCTCCGGGACAGACTAGCACAGATACGCAGTATTTT
CASSDPPGQTSTDTQYF
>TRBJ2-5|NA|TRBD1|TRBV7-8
TGTGCCAGCAGCTTTCCGGGACAGAAAGAGACCCAGTACTTC
CASSFPGQKETQYF
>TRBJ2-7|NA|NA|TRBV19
TGTGCCAGTAAAAGGGCCACAGGGAAGGCCTACGAGCAGTACTTC
CASKRATGKAYEQYF
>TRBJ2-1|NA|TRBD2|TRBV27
TGTGCCAGCAGGACTAGCGGGAGCCTCGGTGAGCAGTTCTTC
CASRTSGSLGEQFF
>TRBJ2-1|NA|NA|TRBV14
TGTGCCAGCAGCCTGGTCCGTACTACCCACAATGAGCAGTTCTTC
CASSLVRTTHNEQFF
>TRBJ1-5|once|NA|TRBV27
TGTGCCAGCAGGCCCGGGACAAGAGACCGTCAGCCCCAGCATTTT
CASRPGTRDRQPQHF
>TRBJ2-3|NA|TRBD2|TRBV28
TGTGCCAGCACCCTCGGCGGGAGGATGGTAGATACGCAGTATTTT
CASTLGGRMVDTQYF
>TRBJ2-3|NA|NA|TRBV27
TGTGCCAGCAGTTTACTGGGGGCTGCTGCAGATACGCAGTATTTT
CASSLLGAAADTQYF
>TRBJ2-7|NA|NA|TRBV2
TGTGCCAGCAGTGAAAAAGTGGGGGCGATAGGCGAGCAGTACTTC
CASSEKVGAIGEQYF
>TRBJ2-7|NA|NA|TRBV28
TGTGCCAGCAGTTTTATCTACGAGCAGTACTTC
CASSFIYEQYF
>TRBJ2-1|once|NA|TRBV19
TGTGCCAGTAGTATAGGTGGCGGGACGAACAATGAGCAGTTCTTC
CASSIGGGTNNEQFF
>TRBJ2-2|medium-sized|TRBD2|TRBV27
TGTGCCAGCACACATCGCGGGAGTAGCACAGTCGGGGAGCTGTTTTTT
CASTHRGSSTVGELFF
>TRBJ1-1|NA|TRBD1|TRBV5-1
TGCGCCAGCAGCTCAAATCCGGGACAGGGGAACACTGAAGCTTTCTTT
CASSSNPGQGNTEAFF
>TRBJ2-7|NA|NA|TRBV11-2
TGTGCCAGCAGCTGGGGGGGCGGCGACGAGCAGTACTTC
CASSWGGGDEQYF
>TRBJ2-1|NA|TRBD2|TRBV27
TGTGCCAGCAGTCACTTGGGACTAGCGGGAGGGAGCTCCTACAATGAGCAGTTCTTC
CASSHLGLAGGSSYNEQFF
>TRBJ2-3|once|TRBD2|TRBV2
TGTGCCAGTATTGGGACTAGCGGGGGTAGCACAGATACGCAGTATTTT
CASIGTSGGSTDTQYF
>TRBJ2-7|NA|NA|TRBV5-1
TGCGCCAGCAGCTTGGGCGTAGGGGACTACGAGCAGTACTTC
CASSLGVGDYEQYF
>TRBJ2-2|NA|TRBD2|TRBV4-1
TGCGCCAGCAGCCAAGATCTGGCTAGCGGGATTGGTGCCGGGGAGCTGTTTTTT
CASSQDLASGIGAGELFF
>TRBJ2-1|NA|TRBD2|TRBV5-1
TGCGCCAGCAGACGGACGGGGGGTGAGCAGTTCTTC
CASRRTGGEQFF
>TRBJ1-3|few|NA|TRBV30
TGTGCCTGGAGCCCTAACCCCTCTGGAAACACCATATATTTT
CAWSPNPSGNTIYF
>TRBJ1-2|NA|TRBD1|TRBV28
TGTGCCAGCAGTAATGACAGGGGGCGCGGCTACACCTTC
CASSNDRGRGYTF
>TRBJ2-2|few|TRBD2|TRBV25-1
TGTGCCAGCAGTGGGCCGGGACTAGCGGGAGTCACCGGGGAGCTGTTTTTT
CASSGPGLAGVTGELFF
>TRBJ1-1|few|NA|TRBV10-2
TGCGCCAGCAGTGTTGCAGGGCCAGGAGCTGAAGCTTTCTTT
CASSVAGPGAEAFF
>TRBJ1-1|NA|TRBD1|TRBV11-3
TGTGCCAGCAGCTTAGATCTTCCAGGGGGCAGCTCTGAAGCTTTCTTT
CASSLDLPGGSSEAFF
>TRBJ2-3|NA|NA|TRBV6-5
TGTGCCAGCAGTTACTCGATCCAGGGCCTCGATACGCAGTATTTT
CASSYSIQGLDTQYF
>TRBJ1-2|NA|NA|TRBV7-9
TGTGCCAGCAGCTTCTCAGGCCGAGCTAACTATGGCTACACCTTC
CASSFSGRANYGYTF
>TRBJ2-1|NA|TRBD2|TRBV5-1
TGCGCCAGCAGCTCTGGACTAGCGGAGGACAATGAGCAGTTCTTC
CASSSGLAEDNEQFF
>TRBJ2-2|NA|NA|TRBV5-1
TGCGCCACCTCCCGGGGGAGTGGGACCGGGGAGCTGTTTTTT
CATSRGSGTGELFF
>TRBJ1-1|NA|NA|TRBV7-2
TGTGCCAGCAGCTTAGGGGGAGCACAGAACACTGAAGCTTTCTTT
CASSLGGAQNTEAFF
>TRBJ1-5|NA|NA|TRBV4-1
TGCGCCAGCAGCCAGGGGCTTCGGGGGGGCAATCAGCCCCAGCATTTT
CASSQGLRGGNQPQHF